A single sample gave rise to the 11 T cell receptor beta chains below, sequenced in a study of glioma-infiltrating T cells. Using RNA template, CDR3s of TCR alpha and beta were amplified with iRepertoire arm-PCR. Via MiXCR, TCRdb re-called the multiplex PCR reads, giving one row per CDR3 protein. The repertoire holds roughly 130,000 distinct CDR3 sequences, with about 22% as singletons. The source material was glioma tissue, nonneoplastic brain tissue, or PBMCs (not recorded which). The receptors here all came from a human donor with low-grade glioma or glioblastoma, undergoing nonglioma brain surgery, or in good health (not recorded which).

Of note for this clonotype: A read error may account for a junction end that differs from germline. This chain's CDR3 is CASSEWGTGGPYNQQFF. For the CDR3, the DNA is TGTGCCAGCAGTGAATGGGGGACAGGGGGCCCTTACAATCAGCAGTTCTTC. The chain links TRBV6-1 to TRBJ2-1; 12 bases line up with TRBD1. Germline-derived CDR1 and CDR2 are MNHNS and SASEGT. This CDR3 contains 17 residues.

This clonotype was picked up many times. V is TRBV2 and J is TRBJ2-3; the match to TRBD2 covers 12 bases. V lost 7 bases and J lost 2; bases outside the gene matches: 4. The CDR3 loop spans 15 amino acids. Germline CDR1 and CDR2: SNHLY and FYNNEI. The CDR3 spells CASIRTSGVTDTQYF. CDR3 in DNA: TGTGCCAGCATCCGGACTAGCGGGGTCACAGATACGCAGTATTTT.

The chain is built from TRBV19 and TRBJ2-1, with D unclear. This CDR3 contains 16 residues. Trimming left V 3 bases short and J 0 bases short, with 12 bases between. Germline values: CDR1 LNHDA, CDR2 SQIVND (reference sequence). The CDR3 region is CASSMKLGNSYNEQFF. CDR3 nucleotides: TGTGCCAGTAGTATGAAGTTGGGCAACTCCTACAATGAGCAGTTCTTC.

The V gene is TRBV5-4, the J gene TRBJ2-7, with 11 bases fitting TRBD2. Germline trimming cut 3 bases from V and 11 bases from J; bases unmatched to any gene: 13. Germline V gene lookup returns CDR1 SGHNT and CDR2 YYREEE (reference sequence). The CDR3 runs 15 residues. DNA for the CDR3: TGTGCCAGCAGCTCGTGGGGTAGCGGGGGGGCAATGAAGTACGTC. Encoded protein: CASSSWGSGGAMKYV.

J is TRBJ1-4 and V is TRBV7-9; no reliable D call. V was cut by 1 base and J by 4 bases, with 10 bases left in between. CDR1 is SEHNR and CDR2 is FQNEAQ in the germline V gene (reference sequence). The length of the CDR3 is 15 residues. This chain's CDR3 is CASSLGVTDNEKLFF. CDR3 DNA sequence: TGTGCCAGCAGCTTAGGTGTGACGGATAATGAAAAACTGTTTTTT.

The chain carries TRBV7-3 and TRBJ2-5, with D perhaps matching TRBD2 (7 bases). V was cut by 3 bases and J by 5 bases, with 16 bases left in between. The CDR3 consists of 15 residues. Germline loops: CDR1 SGHTA, CDR2 FQGTGA. The CDR3: CASSFIGGPGETQYF. CDR3 bases: TGTGCCAGCAGCTTTATCGGGGGGCCGGGGGAGACCCAGTACTTC.

The rearrangement joins TRBV11-2 to TRBJ2-7, with 8 bases matching TRBD1. Germline CDR1 SGHAT, CDR2 FQNNGV. The junction had 9 bases not matched to a gene; V was cut back by 8 bases and J by 6 bases. The CDR3 spans 13 residues. CDR3 DNA: TGTGCCAGCGGCGGACAGGGTGGAGGCGAGCAGTACGTC. This gives the protein CASGGQGGGEQYV.

This chain connects TRBV28 to TRBJ1-5; D perhaps matches TRBD1 (6 bases). Looked up from germline, CDR1 is MDHEN and CDR2 is SYDVKM. Trimming removed 8 bases at V and 1 base at J, with 18 bases between. The CDR3 loop spans 16 amino acids. The CDR3: CASLLGGALSNQPQHF. CDR3 bases: TGTGCCAGCCTTTTAGGGGGGGCACTAAGCAATCAGCCCCAGCATTTT.

On this clonotype: A read error may produce the germline difference seen at one junction end. V is TRBV20-1 and J is TRBJ1-5; a weak D match, TRBD1 (5 bases). Germline values: CDR1 DFQATT, CDR2 SNEGSKA (reference sequence). CDR3 length equals 15 residues. For the CDR3, the DNA is TGCAGTGCTATAGTCCCAGGGAGGGGCAATCATCCCCAGCATTTT. Translating it yields CSAIVPGRGNHPQHF.

This clonotype was counted many times. CDR3 loop: CASSPRQGHYGYTF. The CDR3 coding sequence is TGTGCCAGCAGCCCTAGACAGGGCCACTATGGCTACACCTTC. V is TRBV27 and J is TRBJ1-2; TRBD1 aligns across 7 bases. V dropped 6 bases and J dropped 3; count of bases not matched to a gene: 7. This CDR3 contains 14 residues. Germline values: CDR1 MNHEY, CDR2 SMNVEV (reference sequence).

Notes on this clonotype: It may be a read error: a sequence one base away is much more abundant. This rearrangement joins TRBV14 to TRBJ2-1; D tentatively fits TRBD1 or TRBD2 (5 bases each). There are 14 residues in the CDR3. From germline, CDR1 is SGHDN and CDR2 FVKESK. V gave up 4 bases and J gave up 0 bases, with 7 bases separating them. CDR3 sequence reads: CASSRGVSYNEQFF. CDR3 coding DNA: TGTGCCAGCAGCCGAGGGGTCTCCTACAATGAGCAGTTCTTC.